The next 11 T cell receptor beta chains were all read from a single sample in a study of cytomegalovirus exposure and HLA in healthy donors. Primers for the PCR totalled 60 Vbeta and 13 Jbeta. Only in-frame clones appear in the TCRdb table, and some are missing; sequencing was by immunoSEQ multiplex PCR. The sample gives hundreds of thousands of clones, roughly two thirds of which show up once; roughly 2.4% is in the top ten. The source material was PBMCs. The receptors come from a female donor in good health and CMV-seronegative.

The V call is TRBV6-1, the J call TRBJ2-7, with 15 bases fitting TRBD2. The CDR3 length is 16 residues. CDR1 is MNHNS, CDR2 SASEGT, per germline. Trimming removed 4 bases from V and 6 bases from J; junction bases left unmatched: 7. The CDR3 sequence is CASSVGLAGGRGEQYF. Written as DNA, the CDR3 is TGTGCCAGCAGTGTGGGACTAGCGGGAGGCCGGGGCGAGCAGTACTTC.

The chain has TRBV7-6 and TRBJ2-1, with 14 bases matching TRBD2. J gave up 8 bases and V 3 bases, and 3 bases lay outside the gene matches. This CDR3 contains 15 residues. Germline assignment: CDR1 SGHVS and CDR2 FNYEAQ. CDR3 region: CASSFRTSGRYEQFF. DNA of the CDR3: TGTGCCAGCAGCTTTAGGACTAGCGGGAGGTATGAGCAGTTCTTC. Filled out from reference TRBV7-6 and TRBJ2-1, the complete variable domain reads GAGVSQSPRYKVTKRGQDVALRCDPISGHVSLYWYRQALGQGPEFLTYFNYEAQQDKSGLPNDRFSAERPEGSISTLTIQRTEQRDSAMYRCASSFRTSGRYEQFFGPGTRLTVL.

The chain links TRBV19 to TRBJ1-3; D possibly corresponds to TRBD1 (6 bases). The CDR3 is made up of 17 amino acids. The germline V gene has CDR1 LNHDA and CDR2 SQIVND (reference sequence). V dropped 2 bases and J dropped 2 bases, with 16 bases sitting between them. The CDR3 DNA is TGTGCCAGTAGTATATCCAGGGGTATAACCCCTGGAAACACCATATATTTT. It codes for CASSISRGITPGNTIYF. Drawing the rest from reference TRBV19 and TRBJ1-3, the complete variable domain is DGGITQSPKYLFRKEGQNVTLSCEQNLNHDAMYWYRQDPGQGLRLIYYSQIVNDFQKGDIAEGYSVSREKKESFPLTVTSAQKNPTAFYLCASSISRGITPGNTIYFGEGSWLTVV.

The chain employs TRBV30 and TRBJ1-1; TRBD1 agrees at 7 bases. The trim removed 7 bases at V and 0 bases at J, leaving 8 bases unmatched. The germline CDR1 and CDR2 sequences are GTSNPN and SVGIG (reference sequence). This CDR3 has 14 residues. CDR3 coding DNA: TGTGCCTTGACAGGGATGCTAATGAACACTGAAGCTTTCTTT. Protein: CALTGMLMNTEAFF.

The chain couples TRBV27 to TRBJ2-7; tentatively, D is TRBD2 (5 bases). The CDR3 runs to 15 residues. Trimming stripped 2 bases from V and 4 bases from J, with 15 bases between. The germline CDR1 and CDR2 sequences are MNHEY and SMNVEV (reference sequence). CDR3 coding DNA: TGTGCCAGCAGTTTACTCTCCTCCCGGAGGTACGAGCAGTACTTC. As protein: CASSLLSSRRYEQYF.

CDR3 bases: TGTGCCAGCAGTAACCGGACAGGGCAATTCAATCAGCCCCAGCATTTT. It yields the protein CASSNRTGQFNQPQHF. V gene TRBV2 combines with J gene TRBJ1-5, with TRBD1 identical over 8 bases. V gave up 5 bases and J gave up 3 bases; unmatched junction bases: 9. The CDR3 sequence is 16 residues long. Germline lookup yields CDR1 SNHLY and CDR2 FYNNEI.

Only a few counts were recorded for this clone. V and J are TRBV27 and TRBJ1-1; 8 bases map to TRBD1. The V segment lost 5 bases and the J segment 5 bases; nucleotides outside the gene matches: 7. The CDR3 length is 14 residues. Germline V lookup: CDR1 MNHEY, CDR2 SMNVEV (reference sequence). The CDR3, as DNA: TGTGCCAGCAGTGATAGGACAGGGATGACTGAAGCTTTCTTT. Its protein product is CASSDRTGMTEAFF.

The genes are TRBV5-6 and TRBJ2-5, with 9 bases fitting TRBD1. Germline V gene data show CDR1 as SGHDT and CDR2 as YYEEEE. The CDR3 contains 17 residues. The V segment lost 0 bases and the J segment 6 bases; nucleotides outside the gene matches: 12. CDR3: CASSLGAPGTGFQTQYF. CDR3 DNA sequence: TGTGCCAGCAGCTTGGGAGCTCCCGGGACAGGGTTCCAGACCCAGTACTTC.

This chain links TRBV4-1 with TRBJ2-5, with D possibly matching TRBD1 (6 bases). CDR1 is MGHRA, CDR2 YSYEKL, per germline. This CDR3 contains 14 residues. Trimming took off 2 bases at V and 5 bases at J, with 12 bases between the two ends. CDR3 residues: CASSQSQGWETQYF. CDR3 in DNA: TGCGCCAGCAGCCAATCCCAGGGGTGGGAGACCCAGTACTTC.

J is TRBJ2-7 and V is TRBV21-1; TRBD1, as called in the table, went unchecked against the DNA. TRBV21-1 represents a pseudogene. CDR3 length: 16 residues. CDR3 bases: TGTGCCAGCAGCAAGGGCCCACAGGGTCTCGTCTACGAGCAGTACTTC. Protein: CASSKGPQGLVYEQYF.

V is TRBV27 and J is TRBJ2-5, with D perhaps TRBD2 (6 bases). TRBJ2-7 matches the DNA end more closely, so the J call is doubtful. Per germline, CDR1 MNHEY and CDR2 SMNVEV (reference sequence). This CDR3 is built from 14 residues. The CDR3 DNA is TGTGCCAGCAGTTACAGCGGGCCGAACTACGAGCAGTACTTC. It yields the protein CASSYSGPNYEQYF.